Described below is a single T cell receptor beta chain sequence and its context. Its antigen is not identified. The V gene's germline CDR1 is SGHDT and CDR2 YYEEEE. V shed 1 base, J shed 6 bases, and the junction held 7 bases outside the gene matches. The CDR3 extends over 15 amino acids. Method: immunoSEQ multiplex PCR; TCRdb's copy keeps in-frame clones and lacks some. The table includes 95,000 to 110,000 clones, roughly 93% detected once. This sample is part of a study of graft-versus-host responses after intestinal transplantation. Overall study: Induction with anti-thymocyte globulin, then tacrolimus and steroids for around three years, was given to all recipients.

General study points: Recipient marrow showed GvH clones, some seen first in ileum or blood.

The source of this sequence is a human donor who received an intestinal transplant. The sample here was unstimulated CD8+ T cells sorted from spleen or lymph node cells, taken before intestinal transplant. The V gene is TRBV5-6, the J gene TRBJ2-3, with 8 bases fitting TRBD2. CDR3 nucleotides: TGTGCCAGCAGCTTGTCACCCCGGGGGGGGGATACGCAGTATTTT. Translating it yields CASSLSPRGGDTQYF. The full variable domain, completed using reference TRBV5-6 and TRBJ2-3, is DAGVTQSPTHLIKTRGQQVTLRCSPKSGHDTVSWYQQALGQGPQFIFQYYEEEERQRGNFPDRFSGHQFPNYSSELNVNALLLGDSALYLCASSLSPRGGDTQYFGPGTRLTVL.